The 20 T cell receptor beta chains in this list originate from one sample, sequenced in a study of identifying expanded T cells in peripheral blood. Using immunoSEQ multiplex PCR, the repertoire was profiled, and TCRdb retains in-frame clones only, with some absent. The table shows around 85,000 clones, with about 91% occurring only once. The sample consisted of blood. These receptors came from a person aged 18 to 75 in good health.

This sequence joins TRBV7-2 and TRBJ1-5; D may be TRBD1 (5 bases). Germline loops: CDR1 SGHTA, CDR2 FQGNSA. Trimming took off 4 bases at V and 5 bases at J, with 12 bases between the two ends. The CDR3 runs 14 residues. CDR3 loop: CASSYGDGYQPQHF. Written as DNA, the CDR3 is TGTGCCAGCAGCTACGGGGACGGCTATCAGCCCCAGCATTTT.

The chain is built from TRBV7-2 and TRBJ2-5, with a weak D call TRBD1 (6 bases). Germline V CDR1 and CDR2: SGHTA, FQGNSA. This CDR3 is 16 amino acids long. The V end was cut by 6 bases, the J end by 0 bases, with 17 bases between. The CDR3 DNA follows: TGTGCCAGCAGTAGTAACAGGGTGGGATACCAAGAGACCCAGTACTTC. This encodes CASSSNRVGYQETQYF.

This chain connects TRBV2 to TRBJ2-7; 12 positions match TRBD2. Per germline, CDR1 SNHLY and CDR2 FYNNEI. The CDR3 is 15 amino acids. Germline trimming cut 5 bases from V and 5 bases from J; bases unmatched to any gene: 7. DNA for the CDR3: TGTGCCAGCAGTCTGCGACTAGCGGGAGAAGACGAGCAGTACTTC. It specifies CASSLRLAGEDEQYF.

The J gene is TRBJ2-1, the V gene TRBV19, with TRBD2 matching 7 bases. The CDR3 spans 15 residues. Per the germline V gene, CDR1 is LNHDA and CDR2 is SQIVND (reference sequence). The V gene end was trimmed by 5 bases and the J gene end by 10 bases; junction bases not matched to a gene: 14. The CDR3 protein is CASSRGVQRENEQFF. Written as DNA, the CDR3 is TGTGCCAGTAGTCGGGGGGTGCAGCGGGAAAACGAGCAGTTCTTC. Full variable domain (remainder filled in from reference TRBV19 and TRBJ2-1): DGGITQSPKYLFRKEGQNVTLSCEQNLNHDAMYWYRQDPGQGLRLIYYSQIVNDFQKGDIAEGYSVSREKKESFPLTVTSAQKNPTAFYLCASSRGVQRENEQFFGPGTRLTVL.

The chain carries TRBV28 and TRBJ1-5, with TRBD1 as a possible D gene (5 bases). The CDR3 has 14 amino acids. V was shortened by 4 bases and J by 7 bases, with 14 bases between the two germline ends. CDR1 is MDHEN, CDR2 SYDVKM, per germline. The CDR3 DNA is TGTGCCAGCAGTTCAGGGAGGGGCGGGCAGCCCCAGCATTTT. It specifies CASSSGRGGQPQHF. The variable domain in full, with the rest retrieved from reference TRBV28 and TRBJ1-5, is DVKVTQSSRYLVKRTGEKVFLECVQDMDHENMFWYRQDPGLGLRLIYFSYDVKMKEKGDIPEGYSVSREKKERFSLILESASTNQTSMYLCASSSGRGGQPQHFGDGTRLSIL.

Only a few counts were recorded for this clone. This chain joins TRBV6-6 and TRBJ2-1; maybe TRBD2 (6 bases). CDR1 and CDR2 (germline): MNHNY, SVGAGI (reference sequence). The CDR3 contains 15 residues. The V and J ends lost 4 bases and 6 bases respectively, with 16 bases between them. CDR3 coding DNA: TGTGCCAGCAGTTCATTTGGGGGGAGGAGCAATGAGCAGTTCTTC. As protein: CASSSFGGRSNEQFF.

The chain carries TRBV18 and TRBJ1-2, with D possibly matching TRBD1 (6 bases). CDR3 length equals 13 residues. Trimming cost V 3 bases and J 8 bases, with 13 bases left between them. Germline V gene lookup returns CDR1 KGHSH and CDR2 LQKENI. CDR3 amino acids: CASSPDSARGYTF. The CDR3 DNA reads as TGTGCCAGCTCACCGGACAGTGCTAGGGGCTACACCTTC.

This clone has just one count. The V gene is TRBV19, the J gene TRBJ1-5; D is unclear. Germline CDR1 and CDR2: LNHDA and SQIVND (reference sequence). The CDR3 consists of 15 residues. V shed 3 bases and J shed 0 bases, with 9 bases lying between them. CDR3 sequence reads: CASSITGYSNQPQHF. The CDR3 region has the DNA TGTGCCAGTAGTATTACCGGATATAGCAATCAGCCCCAGCATTTT.

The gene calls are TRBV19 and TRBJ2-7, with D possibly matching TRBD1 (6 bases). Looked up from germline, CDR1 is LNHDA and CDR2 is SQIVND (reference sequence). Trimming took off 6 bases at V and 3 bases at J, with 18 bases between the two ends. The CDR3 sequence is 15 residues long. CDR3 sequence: CASSLKQGSHYEQYF. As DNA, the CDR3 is TGTGCCAGTAGCTTGAAACAGGGTTCCCACTACGAGCAGTACTTC.

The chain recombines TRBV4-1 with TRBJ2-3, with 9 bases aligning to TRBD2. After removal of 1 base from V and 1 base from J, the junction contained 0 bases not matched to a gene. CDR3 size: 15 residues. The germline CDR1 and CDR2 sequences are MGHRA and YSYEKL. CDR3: CASSQVAGGTDTQYF. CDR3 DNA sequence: TGCGCCAGCAGCCAAGTAGCGGGGGGCACAGATACGCAGTATTTT.

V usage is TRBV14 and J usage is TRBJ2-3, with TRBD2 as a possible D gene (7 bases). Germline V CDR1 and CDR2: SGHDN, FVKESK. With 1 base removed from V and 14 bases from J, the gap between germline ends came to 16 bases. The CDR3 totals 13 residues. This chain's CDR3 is CASSQGGGTARYF. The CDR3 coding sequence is TGTGCCAGCAGCCAAGGGGGGGGCACTGCTCGGTATTTT.

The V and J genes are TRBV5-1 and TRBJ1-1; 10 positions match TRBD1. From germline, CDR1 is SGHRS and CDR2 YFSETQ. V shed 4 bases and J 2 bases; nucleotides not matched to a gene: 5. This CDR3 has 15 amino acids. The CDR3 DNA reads TGCGCCAGCAGCCCGTCGACAGGGGGCAACACTGAAGCTTTCTTT. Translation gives CASSPSTGGNTEAFF.

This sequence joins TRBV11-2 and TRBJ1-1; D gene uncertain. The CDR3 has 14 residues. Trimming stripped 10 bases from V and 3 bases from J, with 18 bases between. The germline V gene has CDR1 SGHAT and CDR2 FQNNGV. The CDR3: CATPTSWWDTEAFF. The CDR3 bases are TGTGCCACCCCTACGTCTTGGTGGGACACTGAAGCTTTCTTT.

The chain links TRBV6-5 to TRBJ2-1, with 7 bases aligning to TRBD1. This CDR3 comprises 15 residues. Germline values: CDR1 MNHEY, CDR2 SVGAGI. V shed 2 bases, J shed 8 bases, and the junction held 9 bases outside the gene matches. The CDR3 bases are TGTGCCAGCAGTTACAGTCCCCAGGGGGACGATGAGCAGTTCTTC. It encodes CASSYSPQGDDEQFF.

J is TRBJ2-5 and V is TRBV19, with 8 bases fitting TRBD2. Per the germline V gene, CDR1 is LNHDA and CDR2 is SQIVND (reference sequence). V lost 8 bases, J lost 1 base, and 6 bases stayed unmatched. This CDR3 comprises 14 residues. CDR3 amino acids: CASGGGGSQETQYF. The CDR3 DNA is TGTGCCAGTGGAGGCGGGGGGAGCCAAGAGACCCAGTACTTC.

This chain's CDR3 is CASSQTSGRAKNIQYF. CDR3 sequence (DNA): TGTGCCAGCAGTCAGACTAGCGGGCGAGCCAAAAACATTCAGTACTTC. The V and J genes are TRBV27 and TRBJ2-4; TRBD2 matches at 10 bases. The germline gives CDR1 MNHEY, CDR2 SMNVEV (reference sequence). The CDR3 runs 16 residues. V lost 5 bases to trimming and J lost 0 bases; unmatched junction nucleotides: 4.

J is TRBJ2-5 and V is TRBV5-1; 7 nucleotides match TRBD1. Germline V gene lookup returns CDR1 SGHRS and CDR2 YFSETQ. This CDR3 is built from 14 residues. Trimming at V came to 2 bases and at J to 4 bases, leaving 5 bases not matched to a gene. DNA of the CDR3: TGCGCCAGCAGCTTTACAGGGGATGGAGAGACCCAGTACTTC. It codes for CASSFTGDGETQYF.

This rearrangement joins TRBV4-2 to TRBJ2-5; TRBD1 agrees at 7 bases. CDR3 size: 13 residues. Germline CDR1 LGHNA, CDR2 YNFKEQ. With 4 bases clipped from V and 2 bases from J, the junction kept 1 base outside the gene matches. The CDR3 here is CASSRDRQETQYF. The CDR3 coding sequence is TGTGCCAGCAGCCGGGACAGACAAGAGACCCAGTACTTC.

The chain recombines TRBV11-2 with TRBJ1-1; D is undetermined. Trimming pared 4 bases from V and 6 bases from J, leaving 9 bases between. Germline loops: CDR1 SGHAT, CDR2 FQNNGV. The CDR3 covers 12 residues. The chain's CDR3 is CASSSSWAEAFF. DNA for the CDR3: TGTGCCAGCAGCTCGTCCTGGGCTGAAGCTTTCTTT.

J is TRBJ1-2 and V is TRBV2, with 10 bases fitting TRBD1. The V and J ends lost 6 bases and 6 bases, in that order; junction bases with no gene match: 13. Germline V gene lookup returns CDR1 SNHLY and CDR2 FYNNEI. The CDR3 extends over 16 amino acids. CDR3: CASSDRGRTPRNGYTF. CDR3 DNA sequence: TGTGCCAGCAGCGACAGGGGGCGGACGCCCCGAAATGGCTACACCTTC. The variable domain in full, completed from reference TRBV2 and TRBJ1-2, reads EPEVTQTPSHQVTQMGQEVILRCVPISNHLYFYWYRQILGQKVEFLVSFYNNEISEKSEIFDDQFSVERPDGSNFTLKIRSTKLEDSAMYFCASSDRGRTPRNGYTFGSGTRLTVV.